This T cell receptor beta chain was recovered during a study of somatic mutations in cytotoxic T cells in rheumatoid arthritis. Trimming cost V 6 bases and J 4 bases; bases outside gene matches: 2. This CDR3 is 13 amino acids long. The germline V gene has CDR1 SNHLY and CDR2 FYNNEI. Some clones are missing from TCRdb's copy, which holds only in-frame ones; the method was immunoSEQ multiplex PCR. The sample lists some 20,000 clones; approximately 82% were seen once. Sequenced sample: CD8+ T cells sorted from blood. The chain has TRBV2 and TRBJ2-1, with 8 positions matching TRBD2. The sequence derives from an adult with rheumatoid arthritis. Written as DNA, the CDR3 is TGTGCCAGCAGGGCGGGGGGTTACAATGAGCAGTTCTTC. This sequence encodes CASRAGGYNEQFF.